This T cell receptor beta chain comes out of a study of low-dose radiotherapy and immunotherapy resistance in tumors. Across the study: Patients received 300 mg of oral aspirin each day across four cycles, commencing on cycle 1 day 1.

Priming of first-strand cDNA relied on TRAV- and TRBV-specific primers (covering alpha and beta chains). TCR amplification involved 20 PCR cycles with a constant-region primer and V-primer adapter. TCRdb redid the calling of the reads with MiXCR, one entry per CDR3 protein. The data contain tens of thousands of distinct CDR3 sequences, 18% of them singletons. Losses at the gene ends were 0 bases for V and 8 bases for J; bases not matched to a gene: 12. Germline V gene data show CDR1 as LGHNA and CDR2 as YNFKEQ. The CDR3 is 16 residues long. Ten or more counts support this clonotype. Stated time point: before trial treatment.

This clonotype was sampled from a male donor with prostate cancer. This chain connects TRBV4-2 to TRBJ1-2; 7 nucleotides match TRBD1. The sample was PBMCs, taken before treatment. The CDR3 DNA follows: TGTGCCAGCAGCCAAGATGCGGGCAGGGGGGGACTCGGCTACACCTTC. Its protein product is CASSQDAGRGGLGYTF.